These T cell receptor beta chains were read from a single sample in a study of T cell repertoires in cytomegalovirus infection. Which antigens these TCRs recognize remains unknown. TCRdb redid the calling of the reads with MiXCR, one entry per CDR3 protein. Among about 700,000 distinct CDR3 sequences, around 30% were seen once, and the ten largest hold over 15%. The starting material was cultured PBMCs, obtained from culture after CMV antigen stimulation. The receptors come from a human donor in good health (CMV status not recorded). Some clones in this sample may be carry-over from other donors' samples. The CDR3 runs from the conserved cysteine through the conserved F or W. A D gene is named only where the DNA matches it firmly. The size entry is marked missing in some rows and otherwise reads once, few, many or a size class.

cdr3_aa cdr3_nt j_call d_call v_call cdr3_length clone_size
CASSSQGPLTYNEQFF TGCGCCAGCAGCTCTCAGGGGCCACTAACCTACAATGAGCAGTTCTTC TRBJ2-1 - TRBV5-1 16 -
CASIPQGDGQPQHF TGTGCCAGCATACCACAGGGAGATGGTCAGCCCCAGCATTTT TRBJ1-5 - TRBV2 14 -
CASSIGQGFQETQYF TGTGCCAGTAGTATTGGACAGGGATTCCAAGAGACCCAGTACTTC TRBJ2-5 TRBD1 TRBV19 15 -
CASSQESQSATQYF TGCGCCAGCAGTCAGGAAAGCCAATCGGCTACGCAGTATTTT TRBJ2-3 - TRBV23-1 14 -
CASSLGPGPNTGELFF TGTGCCAGCAGCTTAGGACCGGGACCAAACACCGGGGAGCTGTTTTTT TRBJ2-2 - TRBV7-2 16 few
CASSWEGSGANVLTF TGTGCCAGCAGTTGGGAGGGGTCTGGGGCCAACGTCCTGACTTTC TRBJ2-6 TRBD2 TRBV27 15 -
CASSLAASYEQYF TGTGCCAGCAGCTTAGCGGCGTCCTACGAGCAGTACTTC TRBJ2-7 - TRBV7-6 13 many
CASSAAVGGYSNQPQHF TGTGCCAGCAGTGCGGCGGTCGGGGGGTATAGCAATCAGCCCCAGCATTTT TRBJ1-5 - TRBV6-1 17 few
CASSFGGDYNEQFF TGTGCCAGCAGTTTTGGCGGGGACTACAATGAGCAGTTCTTC TRBJ2-1 - TRBV12-3/TRBV12-4 14 -
CASSRRAGDTQYF TGTGCCAGCAGCCGCCGGGCCGGGGATACGCAGTATTTT TRBJ2-3 - TRBV7-2 13 few
CASSDVGTNEKLFF TGTGCCAGCAGTGACGTAGGGACGAATGAAAAACTGTTTTTT TRBJ1-4 - TRBV6-5 14 -
CSAQDGSLSYNSPLHF TGCAGTGCCCAGGACGGAAGTCTCTCCTATAATTCACCCCTCCACTTT TRBJ1-6 - TRBV20-1 16 -
CASSLDWPYEQYF TGTGCCAGCAGTTTGGATTGGCCGTACGAGCAGTACTTC TRBJ2-7 - TRBV12-3/TRBV12-4 13 -
CSARFAPSTDTQYF TGCAGTGCTAGGTTCGCTCCCAGCACAGATACGCAGTATTTT TRBJ2-3 - TRBV20-1 14 -
CASSRPLAKNIQYF TGCGCCAGCAGCAGACCTCTGGCCAAAAACATTCAGTACTTC TRBJ2-4 - TRBV4-1 14 few
CASIVANEGPRPYF TGTGCCAGCATTGTCGCCAATGAAGGCCCCCGGCCGTATTTT TRBJ2-3 - TRBV28 14 -
CASSTRGAQETQYF TGTGCCAGCAGTACTCGGGGGGCCCAAGAGACCCAGTACTTC TRBJ2-5 - TRBV6-2/TRBV6-3 14 -
CASSLGGTAHYEQYF TGTGCCAGCAGCTTAGGTGGGACAGCCCATTACGAGCAGTACTTC TRBJ2-7 TRBD1 TRBV7-6 15 many
CASSLARDKETQYF TGTGCCAGCAGCTTAGCGCGAGATAAAGAGACCCAGTACTTC TRBJ2-5 - TRBV7-2 14 many
CSSGASADTQYF TGCAGTTCTGGGGCAAGCGCAGATACGCAGTATTTT TRBJ2-3 - TRBV20-1 12 once
CASNRKAGELFF TGTGCCAGCAATCGTAAAGCCGGGGAGCTGTTTTTT TRBJ2-2 - TRBV2 12 -
CASSPEASATNEKLFF TGTGCCAGCAGCCCCGAAGCTAGCGCAACTAATGAAAAACTGTTTTTT TRBJ1-4 - TRBV6-8 16 few
CSASFGRGRGGYTF TGCAGTGCTAGTTTTGGCAGGGGGCGCGGGGGCTACACCTTC TRBJ1-2 TRBD1 TRBV20-1 14 -
CASSDSGRARGTGELFF TGTGCCAGTAGTGATAGCGGGAGGGCCAGGGGCACCGGGGAGCTGTTTTTT TRBJ2-2 TRBD2 TRBV19 17 few
CASSLTESYNEQFF TGTGCCAGCAGTTTGACAGAATCCTACAATGAGCAGTTCTTC TRBJ2-1 - TRBV28 14 -
CASRWVAGGYEQFF TGTGCCAGCAGATGGGTAGCGGGAGGATATGAGCAGTTCTTC TRBJ2-1 TRBD2 TRBV6-2/TRBV6-3 14 -
CASSYVGGGQETQYF TGTGCCAGCAGTTACGTCGGTGGCGGCCAAGAGACCCAGTACTTC TRBJ2-5 - TRBV6-6 15 once
CASSPGAGRYYEQYF TGTGCCAGCAGCCCCGGAGCCGGACGGTACTACGAGCAGTACTTC TRBJ2-7 - TRBV7-2 15 many
CASSPPRSGEQFF TGTGCCAGCTCACCTCCGCGGTCAGGTGAGCAGTTCTTC TRBJ2-1 - TRBV18 13 -
CSVTRDGEQFF TGCAGCGTAACCAGGGACGGTGAGCAGTTCTTC TRBJ2-1 - TRBV29-1 11 -
CASSLRTNYGYTF TGTGCCAGCAGTTTAAGGACTAACTATGGCTACACCTTC TRBJ1-2 - TRBV12-3/TRBV12-4 13 few
CASSPLDLSYEQYF TGTGCCAGCAGTCCATTGGACCTTTCCTACGAGCAGTACTTC TRBJ2-7 - TRBV7-6 14 -
CSAREGGTDTQYF TGCAGTGCTAGGGAAGGGGGCACAGATACGCAGTATTTT TRBJ2-3 - TRBV20-1 13 few
CASSQSRQGYFLITGELFF TGCGCCAGCAGTCAATCGAGACAGGGATACTTTCTGATCACCGGGGAGCTGTTTTTT TRBJ2-2 TRBD1 TRBV23-1 19 -
CASTVVRASGRGSEAFF TGTGCCAGCACCGTAGTACGGGCCTCCGGGCGAGGGTCTGAAGCTTTCTTT TRBJ1-1 - TRBV7-8 17 many
CASSFAGSIYGYTF TGTGCCAGCAGTTTCGCGGGTAGTATCTATGGCTACACCTTC TRBJ1-2 - TRBV12-3/TRBV12-4 14 -
CSARASNPGQYF TGCAGTGCTAGAGCGTCCAATCCAGGCCAGTACTTC TRBJ2-5 - TRBV20-1 12 once
CASSLDLPVPYEQYF TGTGCCAGCAGCTTAGATCTTCCAGTCCCCTACGAGCAGTACTTC TRBJ2-7 - TRBV11-2 15 -
CASSFLAGGSSYEQYF TGTGCCAGCAGTTTTCTAGCGGGGGGAAGCTCCTACGAGCAGTACTTC TRBJ2-7 TRBD2 TRBV6-1 16 once
CASSISPRWRGTYEQYF TGTGCCAGTAGTATTTCCCCCCGGTGGAGGGGGACCTACGAGCAGTACTTC TRBJ2-7 - TRBV19 17 -
CASKGTDTQYF TGTGCCAGCAAAGGGACAGATACGCAGTATTTT TRBJ2-3 - TRBV7-2 11 many
CASSPPTSGIRYEQFF TGTGCCAGCAGTCCCCCAACTAGCGGGATTAGGTATGAGCAGTTCTTC TRBJ2-1 TRBD2 TRBV6-2/TRBV6-3 16 -
CASSSRTSGGGDEQYF TGTGCCAGCAGCTCCCGGACTAGCGGGGGGGGCGACGAGCAGTACTTC TRBJ2-7 TRBD2 TRBV7-2 16 many
CASSLMGGSYTYNEQFF TGTGCCAGCAGCTTAATGGGGGGCTCCTACACGTACAATGAGCAGTTCTTC TRBJ2-1 - TRBV7-2 17 many
CASSQGLVWEDTQYF TGCGCCAGCAGCCAGGGCCTTGTCTGGGAAGATACGCAGTATTTT TRBJ2-3 - TRBV4-1 15 -
CASSLEGYQGGNSPLHF TGTGCCAGCAGCTTAGAGGGCTACCAGGGCGGAAATTCACCCCTCCACTTT TRBJ1-6 - TRBV11-2 17 -
CASSLMWGTFLF TGTGCCAGCAGTTTAATGTGGGGTACCTTTCTCTTC TRBJ2-1 - TRBV28 12 -
CASSLEPVYRNTEAFF TGTGCCAGCAGCTTAGAACCGGTCTACAGGAACACTGAAGCTTTCTTT TRBJ1-1 - TRBV11-2 16 -